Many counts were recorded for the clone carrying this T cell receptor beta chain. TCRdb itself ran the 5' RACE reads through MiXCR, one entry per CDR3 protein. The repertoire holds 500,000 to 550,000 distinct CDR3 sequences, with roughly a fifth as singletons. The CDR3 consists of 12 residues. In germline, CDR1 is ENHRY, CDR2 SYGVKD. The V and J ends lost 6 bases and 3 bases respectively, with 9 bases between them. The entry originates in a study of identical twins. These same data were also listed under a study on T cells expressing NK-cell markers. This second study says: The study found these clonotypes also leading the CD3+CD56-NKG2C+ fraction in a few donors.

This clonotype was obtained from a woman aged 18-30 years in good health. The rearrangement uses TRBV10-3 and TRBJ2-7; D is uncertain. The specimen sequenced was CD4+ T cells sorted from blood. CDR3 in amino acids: CAISDRFYEQYF. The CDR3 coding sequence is TGTGCCATCAGCGACCGCTTCTACGAGCAGTACTTC.